The TCR beta chain under discussion was sequenced for a study of TIL therapy for anti-PD-1-resistant metastatic lung cancer. Turning to the study itself: Tumor harvest preceded PD-1/PD-L1 blockade, followed by nivolumab treatment. Patients had a median age of almost 55 years (range 38-75).

This CDR3 spans 16 amino acids. From germline, CDR1 is SGDLS and CDR2 YYNGEE. With V trimmed by 4 bases and J by 7 bases, 13 bases remained unmatched. Noted time point: pre-treatment sample, taken before nivolumab and TIL therapy. Stage 4 NSCLC adults joined between late 2017 and January 2020. The libraries were made with immunoSEQ v3. The protocol was immunoSEQ multiplex PCR, while the TCRdb copy is restricted to in-frame clones and leaves out a portion. The table lists about 50,000 clones, around 80% of them singletons. The chain has TRBV9 and TRBJ1-5; TRBD1 matches 8 bases. The input for sequencing was blood, taken at baseline. The origin of this receptor is a woman aged 30 to 85 with non-small cell lung cancer. This chain's CDR3 is CASSSGQGRENQPQHF. CDR3 DNA: TGTGCCAGCAGCTCCGGACAGGGTAGGGAAAACCAGCCCCAGCATTTT. Full variable domain (outside the CDR3, taken from reference TRBV9 and TRBJ1-5): DSGVTQTPKHLITATGQRVTLRCSPRSGDLSVYWYQQSLDQGLQFLIQYYNGEERAKGNILERFSAQQFPDLHSELNLSSLELGDSALYFCASSSGQGRENQPQHFGDGTRLSIL.